The present T cell receptor beta chain was sequenced within a study of blood T cell repertoires in COVID-19. As for the study in general: Both acute and convalescent COVID-19 samples were obtained from the United States, Italy and Spain.

Profiled with immunoSEQ multiplex PCR; TCRdb holds only in-frame clones, not every one. The data show about 39,000 clones, about 94% seen once. The CDR3 spans 10 residues. Germline CDR1 and CDR2: SQVTM and ANQGSEA. V dropped 3 bases and J dropped 5 bases, with 4 bases sitting between them. The J gene is TRBJ1-2, the V gene TRBV29-1; D not resolved. Sample: peripheral blood. This sequence originates from a human donor with active COVID-19. The donor label of this sample is uncertain. This CDR3 reads CSVDEYGYTF. For the CDR3, the DNA is TGCAGCGTTGATGAGTATGGCTACACCTTC.